The present T cell receptor beta chain was sequenced within a study of post-analysis software for immune sequencing data. J gave up 6 bases and V 0 bases, and 5 bases lay outside the gene matches. The CDR3 covers 17 residues. Germline CDR1 and CDR2: MNHNY and SVGAGI (reference sequence). Study observations and caveats: Compared with controls, patients showed significantly lower normalized Chao1 diversity. The five TRBV segments detected at higher frequency in patients than in controls included TRBV5-6, TRBV5-1 and TRBV20-1.

Details on this clonotype: What it binds is unknown.

cDNA libraries for TCR beta contained unique molecular identifiers. Roughly 450,000 cDNA molecules were recovered from an input of about 0.9 to 10 million T cells. TCRdb used MiXCR to reprocess the PCR reads, holding one entry per CDR3 protein. The sample has more than 450,000 distinct CDR3 sequences, 34% seen once. The chain joins TRBV6-6 to TRBJ2-1; 13 nucleotides match TRBD2. The sequencing input was blood. This clonotype was obtained from a girl aged 2 to 17 with multiple sclerosis. Here the CDR3 reads CASSYSTTSGGANEQFF. As DNA, the CDR3 is TGTGCCAGCAGTTACTCCACCACTAGCGGGGGGGCCAATGAGCAGTTCTTC.